This record looks at one T cell receptor beta chain sequence and its context. This record comes from a study of blood T cell repertoires in COVID-19. Authors' data handling: It was from reference gene primer amplification that nucleated cell counts were estimated. Sequencing was performed with immunoSEQ multiplex PCR; in TCRdb, only in-frame clones are kept and a portion is missing. D and trimming were read from the DNA, whereas the V and J calls and clone size are those reported in that table. This table has 45,000 to 65,000 clones, roughly 91% appearing once. The sample taken for sequencing was peripheral blood. The source is a human donor in a cohort sampled during active COVID-19.

CDR3 in amino acids: CATSPTLPLAGDTGELFF. The DNA of the CDR3 is TGTGCCACTTCCCCGACTTTGCCTCTAGCGGGGGACACCGGGGAGCTGTTTTTT. The V gene is TRBV24-1, the J gene TRBJ2-2; the match to TRBD2 covers 10 bases. V was clipped by 10 bases and J by 3 bases; unmatched bases: 16. The CDR3 is made up of 18 amino acids. Germline CDR1 reads KGHDR; CDR2 reads SFDVKD.